Sequencing of this T cell receptor beta chain was carried out in a study of early T cells in non-severe SARS-CoV-2 infection. In the study overall: RNA in bulk from unsorted whole blood was sequenced, and chains were unpaired.

This clonotype appeared many times. Its antigen is not known. The CDR3 consists of 11 residues. Germline-derived CDR1 and CDR2 are KGHDR and SFDVKD. The ends were cut back, 5 bases at V and 11 bases at J, with 9 bases in the middle. Regarding the study as a whole: VDJdb-based annotation leaned toward anti-spike CD8 responses and missed private and CD4 specificities.

In the library, individual cDNA molecules carried attached unique molecular identifiers. TCRdb re-derived calls from the 5' RACE reads in MiXCR, one entry per CDR3 protein. The table includes around 44,000 distinct CDR3 sequences, approximately 9.4% detected once. This clonotype was sampled from an adult who was a healthcare worker with PCR-confirmed SARS-CoV-2 infection or an uninfected control (not recorded which). Material for sequencing was whole blood. The V call is TRBV24-1, the J call TRBJ2-1; possibly TRBD1 for D (6 bases). The CDR3 region is CATSVRDKQFF. The CDR3 DNA reads TGTGCCACCAGTGTTCGGGACAAGCAGTTCTTC.